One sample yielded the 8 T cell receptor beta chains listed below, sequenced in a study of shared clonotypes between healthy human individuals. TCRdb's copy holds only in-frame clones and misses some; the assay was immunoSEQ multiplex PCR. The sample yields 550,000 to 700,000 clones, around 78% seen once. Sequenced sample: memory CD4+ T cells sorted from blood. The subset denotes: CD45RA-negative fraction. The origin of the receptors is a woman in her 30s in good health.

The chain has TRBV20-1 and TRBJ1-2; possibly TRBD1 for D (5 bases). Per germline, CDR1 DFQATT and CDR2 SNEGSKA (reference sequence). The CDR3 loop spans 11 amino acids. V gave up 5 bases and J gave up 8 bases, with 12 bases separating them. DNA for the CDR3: TGCAGTGCTGGATGGGGGTACGGCTACACCTTC. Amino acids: CSAGWGYGYTF.

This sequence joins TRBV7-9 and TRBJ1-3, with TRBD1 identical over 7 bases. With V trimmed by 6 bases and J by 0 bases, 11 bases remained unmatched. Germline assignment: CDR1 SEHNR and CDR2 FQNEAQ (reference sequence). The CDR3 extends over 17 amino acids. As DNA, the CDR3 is TGTGCCAGCAGAAAACCGGGGGACAGCCCCTCTGGAAACACCATATATTTT. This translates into CASRKPGDSPSGNTIYF.

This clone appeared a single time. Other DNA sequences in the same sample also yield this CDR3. This chain's CDR3 is CASSIGQGTDTQYF. The CDR3 coding sequence is TGCGCCAGCAGCATAGGACAGGGAACAGATACGCAGTATTTT. The chain links TRBV5-1 to TRBJ2-3, with 8 bases identical to TRBD1. The CDR3 runs to 14 residues. After removal of 4 bases from V and 3 bases from J, the junction contained 4 bases not matched to a gene. CDR1 SGHRS and CDR2 YFSETQ come from the germline V gene.

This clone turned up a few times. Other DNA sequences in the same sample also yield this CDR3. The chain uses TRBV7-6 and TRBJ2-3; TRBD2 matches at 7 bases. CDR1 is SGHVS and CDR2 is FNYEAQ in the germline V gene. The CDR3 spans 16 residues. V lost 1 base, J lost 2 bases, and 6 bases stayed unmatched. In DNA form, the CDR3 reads TGTGCCAGCAGCTTAGGTGGACTAGGGAACACAGATACGCAGTATTTT. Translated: CASSLGGLGNTDTQYF.

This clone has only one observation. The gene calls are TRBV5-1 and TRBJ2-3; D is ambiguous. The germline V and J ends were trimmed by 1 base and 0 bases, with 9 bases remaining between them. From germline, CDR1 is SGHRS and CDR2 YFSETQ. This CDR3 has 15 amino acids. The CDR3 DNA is TGCGCCAGCAGCTTGATGGCGGCTAGCACAGATACGCAGTATTTT. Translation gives CASSLMAASTDTQYF.

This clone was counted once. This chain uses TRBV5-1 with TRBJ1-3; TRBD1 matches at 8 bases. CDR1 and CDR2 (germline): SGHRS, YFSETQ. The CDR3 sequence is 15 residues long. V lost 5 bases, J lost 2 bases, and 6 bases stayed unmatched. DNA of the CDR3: TGCGCCAGCAGAACGACAGGGGCAACTGGAAACACCATATATTTT. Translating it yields CASRTTGATGNTIYF. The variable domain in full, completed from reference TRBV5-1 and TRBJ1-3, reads KAGVTQTPRYLIKTRGQQVTLSCSPISGHRSVSWYQQTPGQGLQFLFEYFSETQRNKGNFPGRFSGRQFSNSRSEMNVSTLELGDSALYLCASRTTGATGNTIYFGEGSWLTVV.

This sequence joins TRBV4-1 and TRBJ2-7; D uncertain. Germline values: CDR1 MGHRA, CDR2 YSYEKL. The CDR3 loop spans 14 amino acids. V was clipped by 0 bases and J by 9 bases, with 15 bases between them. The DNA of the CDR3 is TGCGCCAGCAGCCAAGAAAAGGTCTCCCCTGGGCAGTACTTC. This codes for CASSQEKVSPGQYF.

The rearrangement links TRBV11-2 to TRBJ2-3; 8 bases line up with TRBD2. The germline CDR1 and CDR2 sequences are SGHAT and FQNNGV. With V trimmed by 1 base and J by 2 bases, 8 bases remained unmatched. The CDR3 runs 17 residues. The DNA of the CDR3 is TGTGCCAGCAGCTTAGGTGCGGCGGGAGGTAACACAGATACGCAGTATTTT. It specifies CASSLGAAGGNTDTQYF. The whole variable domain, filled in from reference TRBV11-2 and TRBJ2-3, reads EAGVAQSPRYKIIEKRQSVAFWCNPISGHATLYWYQQILGQGPKLLIQFQNNGVVDDSQLPKDRFSAERLKGVDSTLKIQPAKLEDSAVYLCASSLGAAGGNTDTQYFGPGTRLTVL.